The table lists the clone carrying this T cell receptor beta chain with many counts. This sample was included in a study of blood T cell repertoires in COVID-19. The table came from immunoSEQ multiplex PCR; TCRdb's copy has only in-frame clones and leaves some out. The sample contains about 88,000 clones, around 90% of which appear only once. The CDR3 is 13 residues long. In germline, CDR1 is GTSNPN, CDR2 SVGIG (reference sequence). Trimming cost V 0 bases and J 4 bases, with 9 bases left between them. The sequenced sample consisted of peripheral blood. This receptor was taken from a male donor with acute or convalescent COVID-19. The J gene is TRBJ1-1, the V gene TRBV30, with a weak D call TRBD1 (5 bases). Here the CDR3 DNA reads TGTGCCTGGAGTGTGGTAAGGGGCACTGAAGCTTTCTTT. Amino acid sequence: CAWSVVRGTEAFF.